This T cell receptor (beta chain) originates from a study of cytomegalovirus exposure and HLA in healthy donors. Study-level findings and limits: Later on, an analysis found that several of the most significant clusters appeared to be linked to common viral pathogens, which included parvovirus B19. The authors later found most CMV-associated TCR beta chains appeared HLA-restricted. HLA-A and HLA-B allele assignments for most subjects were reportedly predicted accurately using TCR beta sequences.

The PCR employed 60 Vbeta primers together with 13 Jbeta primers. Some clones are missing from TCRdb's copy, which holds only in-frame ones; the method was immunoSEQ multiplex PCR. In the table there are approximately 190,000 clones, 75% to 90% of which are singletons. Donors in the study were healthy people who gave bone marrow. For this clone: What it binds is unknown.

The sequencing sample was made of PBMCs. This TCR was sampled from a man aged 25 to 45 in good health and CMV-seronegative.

This chain's CDR3 is CASSLEWGNNEQFF. The DNA of the CDR3 is TGTGCCAGCAGCTTAGAATGGGGCAACAATGAGCAGTTCTTC. J is TRBJ2-1 and V is TRBV11-2, with D possibly TRBD1 on 5 matching bases. Trimming stripped 0 bases from V and 5 bases from J, with 8 bases between. CDR1 and CDR2 (germline): SGHAT, FQNNGV. This CDR3 spans 14 amino acids.